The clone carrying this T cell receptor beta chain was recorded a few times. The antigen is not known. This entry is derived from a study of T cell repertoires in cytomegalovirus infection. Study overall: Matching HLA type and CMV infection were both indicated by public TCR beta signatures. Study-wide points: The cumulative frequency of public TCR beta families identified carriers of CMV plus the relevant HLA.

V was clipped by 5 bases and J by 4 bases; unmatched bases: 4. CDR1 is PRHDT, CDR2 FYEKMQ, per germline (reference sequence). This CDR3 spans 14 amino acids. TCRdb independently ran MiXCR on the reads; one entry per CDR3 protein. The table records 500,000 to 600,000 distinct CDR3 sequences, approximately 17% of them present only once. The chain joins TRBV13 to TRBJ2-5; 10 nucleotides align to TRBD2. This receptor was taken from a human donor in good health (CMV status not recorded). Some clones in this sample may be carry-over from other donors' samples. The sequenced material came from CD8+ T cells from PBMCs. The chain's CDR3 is CASSRAGGVETQYF. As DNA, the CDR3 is TGTGCCAGCAGCCGAGCGGGGGGGGTAGAGACCCAGTACTTC.